The 25 T cell receptor beta chains below come from one sample, sequenced in a study of T cell clones after liver transplantation. TCRdb's table, derived via immunoSEQ multiplex PCR, lists solely in-frame clones and lacks some. The sample holds tens of thousands of clones; roughly nine tenths are singletons and the top ten take about 2.5%. This specimen consisted of CD4+ T cells from blood, obtained before liver transplant. The source is a human donor who received a liver transplant.

V is TRBV11-3 and J is TRBJ1-1; D perhaps matches TRBD1 (5 bases). Per the germline V gene, CDR1 is SGHNT and CDR2 is YENEEA. This CDR3 is 16 amino acids long. V lost 0 bases and J 2 bases, leaving 13 bases between the germline ends. In nucleotides, the CDR3 is TGTGCCAGCAGCTTAGAGTCTTCCAGGGTTAACACTGAAGCTTTCTTT. Amino acid sequence: CASSLESSRVNTEAFF.

J is TRBJ2-2 and V is TRBV9; D not resolved. The CDR3 covers 15 residues. The ends were cut back, 2 bases at V and 0 bases at J, with 8 bases in the middle. CDR1 is SGDLS and CDR2 is YYNGEE in the germline V gene. CDR3 region: CASSVGSTNTGELFF. The CDR3 DNA sequence: TGTGCCAGCAGCGTGGGCAGCACGAACACCGGGGAGCTGTTTTTT. The variable domain in full, with the rest retrieved from reference TRBV9 and TRBJ2-2, is DSGVTQTPKHLITATGQRVTLRCSPRSGDLSVYWYQQSLDQGLQFLIQYYNGEERAKGNILERFSAQQFPDLHSELNLSSLELGDSALYFCASSVGSTNTGELFFGEGSRLTVL.

The V call is TRBV7-2, the J call TRBJ2-3; 12 nucleotides agree with TRBD2. The CDR3 runs 16 residues. The V gene end was trimmed by 2 bases and the J gene end by 3 bases; junction bases not matched to a gene: 3. Germline loops: CDR1 SGHTA, CDR2 FQGNSA. The CDR3 bases are TGTGCCAGCAGCTTACTAGCGGGAGGGCTTACAGATACGCAGTATTTT. Translation: CASSLLAGGLTDTQYF.

This clone occurred once. The chain has TRBV9 and TRBJ1-1; 7 bases fit TRBD1. V shed 4 bases and J 7 bases; nucleotides not matched to a gene: 13. Germline loops: CDR1 SGDLS, CDR2 YYNGEE. The length of the CDR3 is 15 residues. CDR3 loop: CASSPQGQMGGEAFF. The DNA of the CDR3 is TGTGCCAGCAGCCCCCAGGGACAGATGGGTGGTGAAGCTTTCTTT.

The genes are TRBV11-3 and TRBJ2-1; TRBD1 aligns across 10 bases. Germline V gene lookup returns CDR1 SGHNT and CDR2 YENEEA. The CDR3 is 15 amino acids. Trimming cost V 5 bases and J 6 bases; bases outside gene matches: 7. The CDR3 DNA follows: TGTGCCAGCAGCCGAGGGGGACAGGGGTCCAATGAGCAGTTCTTC. Its protein product is CASSRGGQGSNEQFF.

The chain combines TRBV2 with TRBJ1-4; 9 bases line up with TRBD1. This CDR3 has 14 residues. V shed 4 bases, J shed 4 bases, and the junction held 1 base outside the gene matches. Germline V gene lookup returns CDR1 SNHLY and CDR2 FYNNEI. CDR3 sequence (DNA): TGTGCCAGCAGTGGGACAGGGGATAATGAAAAACTGTTTTTT. Translation gives CASSGTGDNEKLFF.

The V and J genes are TRBV5-1 and TRBJ1-1, with unresolved D. The CDR3 extends over 13 amino acids. From germline, CDR1 is SGHRS and CDR2 YFSETQ. V was clipped by 5 bases and J by 2 bases, with 10 bases between them. The CDR3 nucleotides are TGCGCCAGCAGGCTGATACTTAACACTGAAGCTTTCTTT. The encoded protein is CASRLILNTEAFF.

The rearrangement links TRBV29-1 to TRBJ2-1; D is perhaps TRBD1 or TRBD2 (5 bases each). This CDR3 is built from 13 residues. Germline V gene data show CDR1 as SQVTM and CDR2 as ANQGSEA. V was trimmed by 6 bases and J by 6 bases, leaving 15 bases between them. CDR3 in DNA: TGCAGCGTGGGAGCAGGGAGTGTCAATGAGCAGTTCTTC. This translates into CSVGAGSVNEQFF.

The V gene is TRBV11-3, the J gene TRBJ2-1; the D gene is possibly TRBD1 (5 bases). This CDR3 has 14 amino acids. Per germline, CDR1 SGHNT and CDR2 YENEEA. Trimming pared 3 bases from V and 0 bases from J, leaving 6 bases between. Written as DNA, the CDR3 is TGTGCCAGCAGCTTTCAGGGCTCCTACAATGAGCAGTTCTTC. Protein sequence: CASSFQGSYNEQFF.

The chain combines TRBV7-8 with TRBJ2-3; a weak D match, TRBD2 (6 bases). The length of the CDR3 is 15 residues. Germline V gene lookup returns CDR1 SGHVS and CDR2 FQNEAQ. V lost 5 bases and J lost 4, with 16 bases in between. The CDR3 DNA is TGTGCCAGCAGCCAAAGCGGGCGGTCCGCAGATACGCAGTATTTT. Residues: CASSQSGRSADTQYF.

The J gene is TRBJ1-1, the V gene TRBV6-5; D gene unclear. The CDR3 length is 15 residues. Per the germline V gene, CDR1 is MNHEY and CDR2 is SVGAGI. Deletions cut 3 bases from V and 4 bases from J, with 15 bases between. The CDR3 DNA is TGTGCCAGCAGTTATGAACCCCTAGGTGGCACTGAAGCTTTCTTT. Its protein product is CASSYEPLGGTEAFF.

This chain connects TRBV11-3 to TRBJ2-7; D call uncertain. There are 14 residues in the CDR3. Trimming stripped 1 base from V and 6 bases from J, with 13 bases between. The V gene's germline CDR1 is SGHNT and CDR2 YENEEA. The CDR3 coding sequence is TGTGCCAGCAGCTTAGGTGGCAGCTTGGGCGAGCAGTACTTC. Translation gives CASSLGGSLGEQYF.

This chain joins TRBV7-9 and TRBJ2-1; the match to TRBD2 covers 11 bases. This CDR3 spans 18 amino acids. Germline V gene sequence: CDR1 SEHNR, CDR2 FQNEAQ (reference sequence). J was trimmed by 7 bases and V by 0 bases; bases with no gene match: 11. CDR3 DNA: TGTGCCAGCAGCTTAGCCGCCGGGACTAGCGGAGGAGGGAATGAGCAGTTCTTC. Its translation: CASSLAAGTSGGGNEQFF.

This chain connects TRBV5-1 to TRBJ1-4, with D perhaps matching TRBD1 (6 bases). The V gene's germline CDR1 is SGHRS and CDR2 YFSETQ. The CDR3 totals 14 residues. The ends were cut back, 7 bases at V and 8 bases at J, with 18 bases in the middle. Here the CDR3 DNA reads TGCGCCAGCGCATTTGGGGGGGCAGAAGAAAAACTGTTTTTT. Amino acids: CASAFGGAEEKLFF.

The chain is built from TRBV28 and TRBJ1-2; 7 bases line up with TRBD1. This CDR3 has 14 residues. Germline CDR1 reads MDHEN; CDR2 reads SYDVKM. V dropped 3 bases and J dropped 8; count of bases not matched to a gene: 9. CDR3 DNA: TGTGCCAGCAGTTTTTTCACAGGGGCTGGCGGCTACACCTTC. Its protein is CASSFFTGAGGYTF.

This rearrangement joins TRBV7-8 to TRBJ1-5, with D uncertain. V lost 1 base, J lost 2 bases, and 6 bases lay in between. The CDR3 sequence is 14 residues long. The germline V gene encodes CDR1 SGHVS and CDR2 FQNEAQ. The CDR3 DNA reads as TGTGCCAGCAGCTTAGGGGTTGGCAATCAGCCCCAGCATTTT. Translation: CASSLGVGNQPQHF.

A few counts support this clone. V gene TRBV28 combines with J gene TRBJ2-4; TRBD2 agrees at 8 bases. This CDR3 comprises 15 residues. CDR1 and CDR2 (germline): MDHEN, SYDVKM. Unmatched junction bases numbered 8, after V lost 8 bases and J lost 2 bases. CDR3 in amino acids: CASSTSGLTKNIQYF. CDR3 in DNA: TGTGCCAGCTCTACTAGCGGTCTGACCAAAAACATTCAGTACTTC.

This clone came up once. J is TRBJ1-1 and V is TRBV6-1; no clear D. Trimming took 9 bases from V and 7 from J, leaving 6 bases between them. CDR3 size: 9 residues. Germline CDR1 is MNHNS and CDR2 is SASEGT. For the CDR3, the DNA is TGTGCCAGGGTCATTGAAGCTTTCTTT. It yields the protein CARVIEAFF.

J is TRBJ2-7 and V is TRBV10-3, with TRBD2 identical over 13 bases. J lost 7 bases, V lost 6 bases, and 6 bases had no gene match. Germline values: CDR1 ENHRY, CDR2 SYGVKD. The length of the CDR3 is 14 residues. The CDR3: CAIRKGTSGVEQYF. CDR3 sequence (DNA): TGTGCCATCAGGAAGGGGACTAGCGGGGTAGAGCAGTACTTC.

J is TRBJ2-2 and V is TRBV7-2; no reliable D call. V lost 0 bases to trimming and J lost 5 bases, with 7 bases between them. CDR1 and CDR2 from the germline V gene are SGHTA and FQGNSA. The CDR3 is made up of 14 amino acids. The CDR3 loop is CASSLAWGTGELFF. CDR3 nucleotides: TGTGCCAGCAGCTTAGCCTGGGGAACCGGGGAGCTGTTTTTT.

The gene calls are TRBV5-1 and TRBJ2-1, with TRBD1 identical over 8 bases. Germline assignment: CDR1 SGHRS and CDR2 YFSETQ. V shed 0 bases, J shed 2 bases, and the junction held 1 base outside the gene matches. The CDR3 has 15 amino acids. CDR3 residues: CASSLGTGPYNEQFF. The CDR3 nucleotides read TGCGCCAGCAGCTTGGGGACAGGGCCCTACAATGAGCAGTTCTTC.

The genes are TRBV29-1 and TRBJ2-5, with D perhaps TRBD1 (5 bases). The germline CDR1 and CDR2 sequences are SQVTM and ANQGSEA. The germline V and J ends were trimmed by 4 bases and 0 bases, with 6 bases remaining between them. This CDR3 region has 12 residues. CDR3: CSVGQYQETQYF. The CDR3 coding sequence is TGCAGCGTTGGACAGTACCAAGAGACCCAGTACTTC.

This clone was counted once. The genes are TRBV6-6 and TRBJ1-2; D remains unclear. Between the trimmed V and J ends, which lost 0 bases and 4 bases, there was a span of 15 bases. CDR1 and CDR2 from the germline V gene are MNHNY and SVGAGI (reference sequence). The CDR3 is 16 residues long. CDR3 loop: CASSYSKESFIYGYTF. The CDR3 region has the DNA TGTGCCAGCAGTTACTCGAAGGAGAGTTTTATCTATGGCTACACCTTC.

V usage is TRBV5-6 and J usage is TRBJ2-5; TRBD1 matches 7 bases. V was clipped by 2 bases and J by 4 bases; unmatched bases: 11. The CDR3 has 16 residues. Germline CDR1 SGHDT, CDR2 YYEEEE. The CDR3 nucleotides read TGTGCCAGCAGCTTTCTCCCGGGACAGCGAGGAGAGACCCAGTACTTC. This gives the protein CASSFLPGQRGETQYF.

This chain uses TRBV7-3 with TRBJ2-1; TRBD1 is a possible D gene (6 bases). The CDR3 is 14 amino acids. Trimming pared 0 bases from V and 3 bases from J, leaving 6 bases between. Germline CDR1 SGHTA, CDR2 FQGTGA. The CDR3 sequence: CASSLTGGYNEQFF. The DNA for the CDR3 is TGTGCCAGCAGCTTAACAGGGGGCTACAATGAGCAGTTCTTC.